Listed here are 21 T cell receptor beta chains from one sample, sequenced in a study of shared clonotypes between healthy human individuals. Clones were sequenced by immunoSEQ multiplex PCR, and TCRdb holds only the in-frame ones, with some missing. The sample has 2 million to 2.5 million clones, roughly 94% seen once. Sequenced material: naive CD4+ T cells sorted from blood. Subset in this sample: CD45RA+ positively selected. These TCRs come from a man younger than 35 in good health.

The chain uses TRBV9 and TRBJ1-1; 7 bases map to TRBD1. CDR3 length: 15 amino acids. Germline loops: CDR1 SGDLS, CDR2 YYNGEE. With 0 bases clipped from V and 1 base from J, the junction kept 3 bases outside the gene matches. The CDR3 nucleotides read TGTGCCAGCAGCGTAGGGGGACAGCCGAACACTGAAGCTTTCTTT. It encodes CASSVGGQPNTEAFF.

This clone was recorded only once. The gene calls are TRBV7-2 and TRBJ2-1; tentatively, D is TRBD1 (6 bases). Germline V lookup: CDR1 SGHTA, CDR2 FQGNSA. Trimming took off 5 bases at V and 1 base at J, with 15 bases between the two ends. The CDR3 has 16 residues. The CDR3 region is CASSPDRDISYNEQFF. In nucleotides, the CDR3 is TGTGCCAGCAGCCCAGACCGGGACATTTCCTACAATGAGCAGTTCTTC.

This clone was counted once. The DNA for the CDR3 is TGCGCCAGCAGCCGGTCGACAGGGGGCACCTACGAGCAGTACTTC. Its translation: CASSRSTGGTYEQYF. The chain employs TRBV5-1 and TRBJ2-7; 10 nucleotides align to TRBD1. The ends lost 4 bases at V and 2 bases at J; junction bases unmatched: 6. The CDR3 is made up of 15 amino acids. The germline V gene has CDR1 SGHRS and CDR2 YFSETQ.

The CDR3 spells CASSRPRDRGYQETQYF. For the CDR3, the DNA is TGTGCCAGCAGCCGCCCAAGAGACAGGGGTTACCAAGAGACCCAGTACTTC. The chain links TRBV14 to TRBJ2-5, with 8 positions matching TRBD1. CDR1 is SGHDN, CDR2 FVKESK, per germline. V gave up 4 bases and J gave up 0 bases; unmatched junction bases: 10. The CDR3 covers 17 residues.

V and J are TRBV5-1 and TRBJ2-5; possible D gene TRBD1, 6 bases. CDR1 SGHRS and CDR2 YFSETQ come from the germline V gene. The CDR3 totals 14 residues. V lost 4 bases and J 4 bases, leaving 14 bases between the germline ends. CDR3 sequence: CASSPDTGRETQYF. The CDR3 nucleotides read TGCGCCAGCAGCCCGGATACAGGGCGAGAGACCCAGTACTTC. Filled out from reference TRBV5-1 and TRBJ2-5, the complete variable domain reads KAGVTQTPRYLIKTRGQQVTLSCSPISGHRSVSWYQQTPGQGLQFLFEYFSETQRNKGNFPGRFSGRQFSNSRSEMNVSTLELGDSALYLCASSPDTGRETQYFGPGTRLLVL.

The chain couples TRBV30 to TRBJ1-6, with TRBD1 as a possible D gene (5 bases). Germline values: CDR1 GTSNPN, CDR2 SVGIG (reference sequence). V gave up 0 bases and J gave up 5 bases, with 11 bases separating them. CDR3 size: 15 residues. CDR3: CAWSVGDLNNSPLHF. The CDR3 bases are TGTGCCTGGAGTGTAGGGGACCTAAATAATTCACCCCTCCACTTT. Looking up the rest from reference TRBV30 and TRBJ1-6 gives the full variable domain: SQTIHQWPATLVQPVGSPLSLECTVEGTSNPNLYWYRQAAGRGLQLLFYSVGIGQISSEVPQNLSASRPQDRQFILSSKKLLLSDSGFYLCAWSVGDLNNSPLHFGNGTRLTVT.

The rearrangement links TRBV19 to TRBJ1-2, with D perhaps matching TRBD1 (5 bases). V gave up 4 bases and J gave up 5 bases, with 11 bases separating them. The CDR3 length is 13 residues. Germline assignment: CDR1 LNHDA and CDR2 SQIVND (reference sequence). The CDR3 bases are TGTGCCAGTAGTACCCGACAGTCTTATGGCTACACCTTC. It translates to CASSTRQSYGYTF.

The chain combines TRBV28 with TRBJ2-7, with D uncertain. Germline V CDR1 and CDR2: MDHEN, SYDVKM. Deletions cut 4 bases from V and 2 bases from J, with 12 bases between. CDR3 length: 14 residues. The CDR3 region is CASSWQAAPYEQYF. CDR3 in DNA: TGTGCCAGCAGTTGGCAGGCCGCCCCCTACGAGCAGTACTTC.

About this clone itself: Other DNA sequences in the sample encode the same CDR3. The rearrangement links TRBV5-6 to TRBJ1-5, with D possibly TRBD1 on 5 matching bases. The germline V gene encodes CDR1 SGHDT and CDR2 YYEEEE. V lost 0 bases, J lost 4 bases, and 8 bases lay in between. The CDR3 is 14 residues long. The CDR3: CASSLAGGNQPQHF. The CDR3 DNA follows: TGTGCCAGCAGCTTGGCTGGGGGGAATCAGCCCCAGCATTTT.

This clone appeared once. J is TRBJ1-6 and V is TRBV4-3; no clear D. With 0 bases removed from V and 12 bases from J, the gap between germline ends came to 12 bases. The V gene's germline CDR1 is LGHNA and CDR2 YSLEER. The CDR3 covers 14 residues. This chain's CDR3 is CASSQDLTDLPLHF. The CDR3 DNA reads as TGCGCCAGCAGCCAAGATTTGACCGACTTACCCCTCCACTTT.

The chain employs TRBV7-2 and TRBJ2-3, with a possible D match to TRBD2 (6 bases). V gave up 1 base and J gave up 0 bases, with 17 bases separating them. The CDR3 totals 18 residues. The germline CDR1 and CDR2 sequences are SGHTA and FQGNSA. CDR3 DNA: TGTGCCAGCAGCTTAGTCCCCCGGAGGGGCCCTAGCACAGATACGCAGTATTTT. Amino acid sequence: CASSLVPRRGPSTDTQYF.

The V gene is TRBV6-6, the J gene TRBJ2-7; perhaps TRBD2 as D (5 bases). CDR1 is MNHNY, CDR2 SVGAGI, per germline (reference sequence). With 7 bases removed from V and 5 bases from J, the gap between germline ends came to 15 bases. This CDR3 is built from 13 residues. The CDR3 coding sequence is TGTGCCAGCACCCCGCGGGTAGTCGACGAGCAGTACTTC. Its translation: CASTPRVVDEQYF.

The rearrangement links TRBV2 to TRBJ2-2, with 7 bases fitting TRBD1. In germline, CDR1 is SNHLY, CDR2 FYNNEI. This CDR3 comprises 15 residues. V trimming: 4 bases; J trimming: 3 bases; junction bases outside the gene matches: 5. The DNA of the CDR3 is TGTGCCAGCAGTGCGAGGGGGCTCTACACCGGGGAGCTGTTTTTT. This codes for CASSARGLYTGELFF.

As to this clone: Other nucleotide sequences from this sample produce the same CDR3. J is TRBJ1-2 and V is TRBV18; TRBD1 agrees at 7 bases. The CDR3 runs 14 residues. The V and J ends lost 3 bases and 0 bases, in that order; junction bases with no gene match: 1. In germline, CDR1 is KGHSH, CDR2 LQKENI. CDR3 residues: CASSPGQTNYGYTF. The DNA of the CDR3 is TGTGCCAGCTCACCGGGACAGACTAACTATGGCTACACCTTC.

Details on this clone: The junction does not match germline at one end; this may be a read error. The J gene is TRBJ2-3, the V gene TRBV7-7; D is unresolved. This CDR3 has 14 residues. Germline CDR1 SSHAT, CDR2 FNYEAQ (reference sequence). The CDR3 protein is CASSPQPLGDTQYF. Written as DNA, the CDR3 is TGTGCTAGCAGCCCCCAACCACTTGGGGATACGCAGTATTTT.

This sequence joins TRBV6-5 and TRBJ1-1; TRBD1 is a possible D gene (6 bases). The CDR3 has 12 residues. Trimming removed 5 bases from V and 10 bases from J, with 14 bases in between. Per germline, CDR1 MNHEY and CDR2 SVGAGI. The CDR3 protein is CASSNGQTGAFF. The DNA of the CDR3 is TGTGCCAGCAGTAATGGACAGACGGGAGCTTTCTTT.

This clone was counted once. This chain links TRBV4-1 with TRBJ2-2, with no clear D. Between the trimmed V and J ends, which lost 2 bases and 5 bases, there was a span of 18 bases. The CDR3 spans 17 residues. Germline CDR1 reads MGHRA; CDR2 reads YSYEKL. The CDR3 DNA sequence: TGCGCCAGCAGCCAATTGGTCGGGTTGGGTAAGACCGGGGAGCTGTTTTTT. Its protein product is CASSQLVGLGKTGELFF.

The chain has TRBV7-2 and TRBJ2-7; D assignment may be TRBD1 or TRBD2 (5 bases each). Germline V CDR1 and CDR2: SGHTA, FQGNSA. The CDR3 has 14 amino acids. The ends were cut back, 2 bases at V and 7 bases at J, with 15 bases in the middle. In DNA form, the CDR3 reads TGTGCCAGCAGCTTATCGGGACGGAACGAGGAGCAGTACTTC. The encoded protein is CASSLSGRNEEQYF.

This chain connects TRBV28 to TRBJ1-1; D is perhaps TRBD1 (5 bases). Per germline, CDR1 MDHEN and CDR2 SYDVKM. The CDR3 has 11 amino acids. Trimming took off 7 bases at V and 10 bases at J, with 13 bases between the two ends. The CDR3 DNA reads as TGTGCCAGCACCGAGAGGGGTGCAGCTTTCTTT. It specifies CASTERGAAFF.

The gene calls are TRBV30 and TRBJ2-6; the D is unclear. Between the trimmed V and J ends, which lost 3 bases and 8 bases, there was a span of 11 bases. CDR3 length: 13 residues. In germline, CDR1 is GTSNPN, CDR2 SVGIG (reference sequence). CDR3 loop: CAWRTPRSNVLTF. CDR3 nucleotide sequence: TGTGCCTGGAGAACACCCCGGTCCAACGTCCTGACTTTC.

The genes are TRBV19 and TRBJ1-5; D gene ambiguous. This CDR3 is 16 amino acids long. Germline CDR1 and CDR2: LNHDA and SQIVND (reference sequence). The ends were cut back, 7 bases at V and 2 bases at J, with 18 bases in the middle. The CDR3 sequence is CASTSPGQAGNQPQHF. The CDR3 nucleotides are TGTGCCAGTACGTCCCCCGGCCAGGCCGGCAATCAGCCCCAGCATTTT.